This T cell receptor (beta chain) originates from a study of CD8 T cells in ankylosing spondylitis. This CDR3 spans 14 amino acids. Germline V lookup: CDR1 DFQATT, CDR2 SNEGSKA (reference sequence). The V and J ends lost 3 bases and 3 bases respectively, with 14 bases between them. It was by quantitative 5'-RACE with molecular barcodes that TCR beta libraries were made. In TCRdb, the 5' RACE reads were re-called with MiXCR into one record per CDR3 protein. Of under 400,000 distinct CDR3 sequences in the sample, around a tenth are singletons; the top ten hold roughly 9%. Findings of the study overall: Both synovial fluid and blood in reactive arthritis had previously been reported to carry some motif variants. Disease-linked clones bore a CD8+ phenotype and were relatively rare in peripheral blood. The study identified a TCR beta motif of under ten highly homologous variants that appeared characteristic of ankylosing spondylitis blood.

This clonotype was counted ten times or more. Its antigen is still unknown. The source is a female donor with ankylosing spondylitis or in good health (not recorded which). This sequence joins TRBV20-1 and TRBJ2-5; no clear D gene. The sample was blood, either unsorted or a sorted T cell fraction (not recorded which). The CDR3 region is CSASPRSAKETQYF. DNA for the CDR3: TGCAGTGCTAGTCCCCGCTCGGCAAAAGAGACCCAGTACTTC.